These 14 T cell receptor beta chains share one sample of origin, sequenced in a study of T cells after yellow fever vaccination (dated by TCRdb to between 2017 and 2020). The treatment or condition tag for this specimen amounts to: live attenuated yellow fever vaccine strain. Library preparation was by 5' RACE. TCRdb names Illumina NovaSeq 6000 as the instrument used. TCRdb handled the public reads itself, with Q25 trimming in fastp and clone calling in MiXCR, and kept productive beta chains. Each entry is one CDR3 protein sequence, shown with its most common DNA and genes. The sample data list around 60,000 distinct CDR3 sequences, and about 5.6% of these were observed just once. About 28% of the sample rests with the top ten. The sample in question was PBMCs, either bulk or a sorted T-cell subset (CD4+, CD8+, memory, or dextramer-sorted; not recorded which), obtained on the day of the yellow fever booster vaccination. These receptors were taken from a man aged 18 to 35 who received the YFV17D yellow fever vaccine.

In this sample, this clonotype turned up many times. The chain has TRBV7-9 and TRBJ2-7; the D gene is possibly TRBD2 (6 bases). The CDR3 sequence is 15 residues long. The V gene lost 4 bases and the J gene lost 4 bases, with 17 bases spanning the gap. The germline gives CDR1 SEHNR, CDR2 FQNEAQ (reference sequence). Here the CDR3 reads CASSSRDGRGYEQYF. DNA for the CDR3: TGTGCCAGCAGCTCCAGGGACGGGAGAGGGTACGAGCAGTACTTC.

The chain combines TRBV5-1 with TRBJ1-1; 11 positions agree with TRBD1. Trimming cost V 3 bases and J 8 bases; bases outside gene matches: 3. The CDR3 runs to 13 residues. Germline assignment: CDR1 SGHRS and CDR2 YFSETQ. The CDR3 here is CASSWTGGEEAFF. In nucleotides, the CDR3 is TGCGCCAGCAGCTGGACAGGGGGCGAGGAAGCTTTCTTT.

This clonotype was detected a few times. The V gene is TRBV5-1, the J gene TRBJ2-7; a possible D gene is TRBD1 (5 bases). Between the trimmed V and J ends, which lost 3 bases and 5 bases, there was a span of 15 bases. Germline V lookup: CDR1 SGHRS, CDR2 YFSETQ. There are 14 residues in the CDR3. The CDR3 DNA sequence: TGCGCCAGCAGCTGGGGCCACAGGAAGGACGAGCAGTACTTC. Translation: CASSWGHRKDEQYF.

The sample holds a few counts of this clonotype. V and J are TRBV7-9 and TRBJ2-5, with TRBD1 matching over 9 bases. The trim removed 3 bases at V and 4 bases at J, leaving 3 bases unmatched. Germline V gene sequence: CDR1 SEHNR, CDR2 FQNEAQ (reference sequence). This CDR3 is 14 amino acids long. The CDR3 DNA is TGTGCCAGCAGCTTCGGACAGGGGATAGAGACCCAGTACTTC. Protein: CASSFGQGIETQYF.

This clonotype was detected only a few times. This rearrangement joins TRBV5-1 to TRBJ1-5, with TRBD1 as a possible D gene (5 bases). The germline gives CDR1 SGHRS, CDR2 YFSETQ. This CDR3 is built from 15 residues. Trimming cost V 4 bases and J 7 bases, with 18 bases left between them. In DNA, the CDR3 is TGCGCCAGCAGCGAAGGGACCACACGTGGGCAGCCCCAGCATTTT. Encoded protein: CASSEGTTRGQPQHF.

This clonotype was counted a single time. The V gene is TRBV7-2, the J gene TRBJ1-6, with D hard to call. This CDR3 region has 11 residues. Trimming pared 9 bases from V and 9 bases from J, leaving 9 bases between. Germline V lookup: CDR1 SGHTA, CDR2 FQGNSA. The CDR3 coding sequence is TGTGCCAGTCCCGATGGTTCACCCCTCCACTTT. It is translated as CASPDGSPLHF.

This clonotype was detected only a few times. The chain has TRBV6-6 and TRBJ2-3; TRBD2 matches at 7 bases. Germline V CDR1 and CDR2: MNHNY, SVGAGI (reference sequence). J gave up 3 bases and V 0 bases, and 6 bases lay outside the gene matches. This CDR3 is 16 amino acids long. CDR3 DNA sequence: TGTGCCAGCAGTTACTCACCGGGACTATCGACAGATACGCAGTATTTT. Translation gives CASSYSPGLSTDTQYF.

This clonotype was counted ten times or more. CDR3 region: CSATPLAGSETEAFF. The DNA of the CDR3 is TGCAGTGCTACTCCCTTGGCAGGGAGCGAAACTGAAGCTTTCTTT. This rearrangement joins TRBV20-1 to TRBJ1-1, with a possible D match to TRBD1 (5 bases). V lost 4 bases to trimming and J lost 5 bases, with 20 bases between them. Germline-derived CDR1 and CDR2 are DFQATT and SNEGSKA (reference sequence). The CDR3 totals 15 residues.

This clonotype was seen a handful of times. This chain uses TRBV7-3 with TRBJ2-5; TRBD1 is a possible D gene (5 bases). Trimming removed 3 bases at V and 2 bases at J, with 13 bases between. CDR1 and CDR2 (germline): SGHTA, FQGTGA. The CDR3 sequence is 15 residues long. The CDR3 spells CASSLGLRGQETQYF. The CDR3 DNA follows: TGTGCCAGCAGCTTGGGGTTAAGGGGACAAGAGACCCAGTACTTC.

This clonotype occurred many times. The V call is TRBV27, the J call TRBJ2-7, with unresolved D. The V and J ends lost 3 bases and 2 bases respectively, with 17 bases between them. The CDR3 sequence is 16 residues long. The germline gives CDR1 MNHEY, CDR2 SMNVEV (reference sequence). CDR3 region: CASSLTGINGPYEQYF. CDR3 coding DNA: TGTGCCAGCAGTTTGACTGGGATTAATGGGCCCTACGAGCAGTACTTC.

The V and J genes are TRBV20-1 and TRBJ2-5; tentatively, D is TRBD2 (6 bases). Germline CDR1 DFQATT, CDR2 SNEGSKA (reference sequence). V gave up 4 bases and J gave up 7 bases, with 19 bases separating them. The CDR3 extends over 14 amino acids. CDR3 loop: CSAKDYPGVGTQYF. The CDR3 region has the DNA TGCAGTGCTAAGGACTACCCCGGTGTAGGGACCCAGTACTTC.

This clonotype occurred many times. The chain couples TRBV5-1 to TRBJ2-1; 8 nucleotides match TRBD2. Germline V gene sequence: CDR1 SGHRS, CDR2 YFSETQ. The V and J ends lost 4 bases and 2 bases, in that order; junction bases with no gene match: 8. The CDR3 is 16 residues long. CDR3 sequence: CASSPGGGSPYNEQFF. Here the CDR3 DNA reads TGCGCCAGCAGCCCGGGCGGGGGGTCCCCCTACAATGAGCAGTTCTTC.

This clonotype showed up just a few times. The chain combines TRBV7-9 with TRBJ1-2, with a possible D match to TRBD1 (5 bases). Germline values: CDR1 SEHNR, CDR2 FQNEAQ (reference sequence). Trimming cost V 6 bases and J 0 bases, with 14 bases left between them. This CDR3 is 15 amino acids long. CDR3 DNA sequence: TGTGCCAGCAGACAGGTCGCCTTAACTAACTATGGCTACACCTTC. It codes for CASRQVALTNYGYTF.

The chain is built from TRBV7-7 and TRBJ2-2; 7 nucleotides align to TRBD1. The germline V gene encodes CDR1 SSHAT and CDR2 FNYEAQ (reference sequence). The CDR3 spans 14 residues. The trim removed 5 bases at V and 1 base at J, leaving 1 base unmatched. CDR3 amino acids: CASSDRVNTGELFF. CDR3 coding DNA: TGTGCCAGCAGCGACAGGGTGAACACCGGGGAGCTGTTTTTT.